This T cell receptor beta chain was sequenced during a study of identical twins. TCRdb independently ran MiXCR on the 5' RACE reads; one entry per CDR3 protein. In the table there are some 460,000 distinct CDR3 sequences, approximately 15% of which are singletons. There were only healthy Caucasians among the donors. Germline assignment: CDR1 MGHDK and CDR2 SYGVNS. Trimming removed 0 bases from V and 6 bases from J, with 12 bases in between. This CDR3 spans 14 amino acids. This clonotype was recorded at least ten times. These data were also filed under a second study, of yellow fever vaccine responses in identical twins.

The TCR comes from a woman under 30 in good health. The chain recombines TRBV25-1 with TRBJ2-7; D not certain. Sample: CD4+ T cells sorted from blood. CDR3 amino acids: CASSEYKGRVEQYF. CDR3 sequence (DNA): TGTGCCAGCAGTGAATACAAGGGTCGGGTCGAGCAGTACTTC.